This T cell receptor (beta chain) was identified during a study of blood T cell repertoires in COVID-19. This CDR3 has 14 amino acids. CDR1 is GTSNPN and CDR2 is SVGIG in the germline V gene (reference sequence). V shed 4 bases and J 7 bases; nucleotides not matched to a gene: 10. Produced via immunoSEQ multiplex PCR; TCRdb's table is partial and in-frame only. The table has some 150,000 clones, about nine tenths seen once. Specimen: PBMCs or T cells enriched from blood (not recorded which). This sequence originates from a woman between 18 and 29 years old who had recovered from COVID-19. This rearrangement joins TRBV30 to TRBJ1-2; 9 nucleotides align to TRBD1. CDR3 amino acids: CAWTLTGGDPGYTF. The CDR3 DNA is TGTGCCTGGACTTTGACAGGGGGGGACCCTGGCTACACCTTC.